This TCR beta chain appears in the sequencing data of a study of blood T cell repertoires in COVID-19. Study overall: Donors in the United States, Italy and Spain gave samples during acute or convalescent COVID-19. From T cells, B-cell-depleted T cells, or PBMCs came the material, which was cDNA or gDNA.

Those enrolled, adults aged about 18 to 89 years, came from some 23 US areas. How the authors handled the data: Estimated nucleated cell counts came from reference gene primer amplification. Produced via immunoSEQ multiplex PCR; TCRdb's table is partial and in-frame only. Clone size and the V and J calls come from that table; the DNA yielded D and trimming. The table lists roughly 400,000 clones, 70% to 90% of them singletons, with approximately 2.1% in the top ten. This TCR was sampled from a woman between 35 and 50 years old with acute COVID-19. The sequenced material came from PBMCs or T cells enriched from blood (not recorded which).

CDR3 in DNA: TGTGCCACCAGCAGAGGACAGGGGTTTCAAGAGACCCAGTACTTC. The encoded protein is CATSRGQGFQETQYF. The chain is built from TRBV15 and TRBJ2-5; TRBD1 matches 8 bases. Germline CDR1 LNHNV, CDR2 YYDKDF (reference sequence). CDR3 length equals 15 residues. V gave up 1 base and J gave up 2 bases; unmatched junction bases: 3.